This record concerns one TCR beta chain sequence. The source of the sample is a study of CD8 T cells in Susac syndrome. CDR3 length: 14 amino acids. Between the trimmed V and J ends, which lost 7 bases and 0 bases, there was a span of 13 bases. Germline lookup yields CDR1 MDHEN and CDR2 SYDVKM. A quantity of about 0.5 to 1 ug RNA underwent reverse transcription using random hexamers. Across 54 Vbeta and 13 Jbeta, TCR beta CDR3 was amplified with immunoSEQ multiplex PCR. TCRdb passed the immunoSEQ multiplex PCR reads through MiXCR, listing each CDR3 protein once. The repertoire holds under 200,000 distinct CDR3 sequences, 91% seen once, with over 0.075% in the top ten. The CD8+ and CD4+ T cells were isolated magnetically using a negative isolation approach, whereas the TEMRA cells were enriched by FACS.

The chain is built from TRBV28 and TRBJ2-7, with D tentatively TRBD1 (6 bases). Sequencing was done on a sample of CD4+ T cells from PBMCs. This TCR was sampled from a human donor with Susac syndrome. In DNA form, the CDR3 reads TGTGCCAGCACCTACAGGGTGAGCTCCTACGAGCAGTACTTC. This translates into CASTYRVSSYEQYF.